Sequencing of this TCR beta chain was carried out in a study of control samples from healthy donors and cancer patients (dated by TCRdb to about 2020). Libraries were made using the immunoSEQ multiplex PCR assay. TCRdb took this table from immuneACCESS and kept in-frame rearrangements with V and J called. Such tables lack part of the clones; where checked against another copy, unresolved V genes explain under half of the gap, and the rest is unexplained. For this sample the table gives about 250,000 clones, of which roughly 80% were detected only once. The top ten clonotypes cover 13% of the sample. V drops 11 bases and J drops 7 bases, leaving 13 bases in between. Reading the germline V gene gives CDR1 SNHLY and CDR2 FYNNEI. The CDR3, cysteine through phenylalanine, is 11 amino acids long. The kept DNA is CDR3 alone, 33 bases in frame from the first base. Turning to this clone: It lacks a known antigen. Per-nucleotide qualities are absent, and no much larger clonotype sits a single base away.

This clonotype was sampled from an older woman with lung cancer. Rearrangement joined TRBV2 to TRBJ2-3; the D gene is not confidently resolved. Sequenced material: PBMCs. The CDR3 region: CAGVETYTQYF. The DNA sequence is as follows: TGTGCCGGGGTTGAGACTTATACGCAGTATTTT.